This T cell receptor (beta chain) was found in a study of T-cell memory formation after mild COVID-19. Study context: Each donor largely had its own TCR clusters. Study-wide results and caveats: Clones which contracted sat mainly in CM and EM if CD4+, and in EMRA if CD8+. The study found balanced CD4/CD8 in clones contracting day 15 to 85 and a CD4+ lean in later expanders.

Trimming removed 3 bases at V and 5 bases at J, with 11 bases between. Germline V lookup: CDR1 KGHSH, CDR2 LQKENI. The CDR3 is 14 amino acids. This clonotype was seen a few times. Its target is unknown. UMIs and sample barcodes were carried by the TCR alpha and TCR beta cDNA libraries that 5'RACE produced using constant-segment primers. TCRdb ran MiXCR on the 5' RACE reads and lists one entry per CDR3 protein. The data show nearly 250,000 distinct CDR3 sequences, 15% seen once. Sequencing used PBMCs or a T cell subset sorted from them (not recorded which). This clonotype was sampled from an adult woman who had mild COVID-19 (a few samples of this study predate the infection). Cell type and time point are not known. The chain joins TRBV18 to TRBJ2-1; no reliable D call. The CDR3 reads CASSPSPGNNEQFF. The CDR3 nucleotides read TGTGCCAGCTCACCCAGTCCCGGTAACAATGAGCAGTTCTTC.